This passage covers 14 T cell receptor beta chains from one sample sequenced in a study of OX40 agonist ivuxolimab in advanced cancers. Clones were sequenced by immunoSEQ multiplex PCR, and TCRdb holds only the in-frame ones, with some missing. This table holds approximately 58,000 clones, roughly 85% found once. The material sequenced was CD4+ or CD8+ T cells sorted from blood, taken in a trial of the OX40 agonist ivuxolimab. These receptors were obtained from an adult with an advanced solid tumor such as melanoma, head and neck, liver or kidney cancer.

This sequence joins TRBV30 and TRBJ2-7; D perhaps matches TRBD1 (7 bases). With 8 bases removed from V and 4 bases from J, the gap between germline ends came to 12 bases. This CDR3 spans 11 amino acids. Per the germline V gene, CDR1 is GTSNPN and CDR2 is SVGIG (reference sequence). Here the CDR3 reads CATAGGYEQYF. CDR3 bases: TGTGCCACGGCAGGGGGGTACGAGCAGTACTTC.

The chain uses TRBV19 and TRBJ2-7; 10 bases are shared with TRBD2. The CDR3 runs to 16 residues. J lost 6 bases, V lost 5 bases, and 13 bases had no gene match. CDR1 and CDR2 (germline): LNHDA, SQIVND (reference sequence). The CDR3 sequence is CASSAPTSGPRREQYF. The DNA for the CDR3 is TGTGCCAGTAGTGCCCCGACTAGCGGGCCTAGGCGCGAGCAGTACTTC. The full variable domain, with the rest looked up from reference TRBV19 and TRBJ2-7, is DGGITQSPKYLFRKEGQNVTLSCEQNLNHDAMYWYRQDPGQGLRLIYYSQIVNDFQKGDIAEGYSVSREKKESFPLTVTSAQKNPTAFYLCASSAPTSGPRREQYFGPGTRLTVT.

The gene calls are TRBV6-5 and TRBJ1-5; 7 bases agree with TRBD1. Losses at the gene ends were 5 bases for V and 0 bases for J; bases not matched to a gene: 1. The germline gives CDR1 MNHEY, CDR2 SVGAGI. This CDR3 is built from 14 residues. As DNA, the CDR3 is TGTGCCAGCAGTGGACAGGATAGCAATCAGCCCCAGCATTTT. This translates into CASSGQDSNQPQHF.

The chain links TRBV2 to TRBJ1-1, with 7 bases matching TRBD1. The germline V gene encodes CDR1 SNHLY and CDR2 FYNNEI. This CDR3 has 15 residues. V shed 7 bases and J 0 bases; nucleotides not matched to a gene: 8. In DNA, the CDR3 is TGTGCCAGCAACCTACGCGGGACAGTGAACACTGAAGCTTTCTTT. Translating it yields CASNLRGTVNTEAFF.

V gene TRBV5-5 combines with J gene TRBJ2-2; no clear D. Trimming shortened V by 0 bases and J by 1 base, and 10 bases separated the two germline ends. Germline values: CDR1 SGHKS, CDR2 YYEKEE (reference sequence). This CDR3 spans 16 amino acids. CDR3 region: CASSLEERRNTGELFF. CDR3 nucleotide sequence: TGTGCCAGCAGCTTGGAAGAGCGCCGGAACACCGGGGAGCTGTTTTTT.

V gene TRBV19 combines with J gene TRBJ1-5, with 7 bases lining up with TRBD1. Trimming took 3 bases from V and 2 from J; bases not matched to a gene: 13. Germline CDR1 and CDR2: LNHDA and SQIVND (reference sequence). CDR3 size: 18 residues. The CDR3: CASSMGGGAEFGNQPQHF. The CDR3 coding sequence is TGTGCCAGTAGTATGGGAGGGGGCGCGGAGTTTGGCAATCAGCCCCAGCATTTT.

This chain connects TRBV18 to TRBJ1-1; D ambiguous. Germline V gives CDR1 KGHSH, CDR2 LQKENI. Trimming cost V 1 base and J 1 base, with 10 bases left between them. The CDR3 has 15 residues. CDR3 coding DNA: TGTGCCAGCTCACCACGGGTAGGGTCGAACACTGAAGCTTTCTTT. As protein: CASSPRVGSNTEAFF.

The chain has TRBV19 and TRBJ2-4, with 7 nucleotides matching TRBD1. The CDR3 has 14 amino acids. Per the germline V gene, CDR1 is LNHDA and CDR2 is SQIVND (reference sequence). The V and J ends lost 7 bases and 5 bases, in that order; junction bases with no gene match: 8. This chain's CDR3 is CASISDRSENIQYF. The CDR3 DNA reads TGTGCCAGTATCTCGGACAGGTCAGAAAACATTCAGTACTTC.

The V call is TRBV7-3, the J call TRBJ2-5; D call uncertain. Germline V gives CDR1 SGHTA, CDR2 FQGTGA. Between the trimmed V and J ends, which lost 2 bases and 5 bases, there was a span of 9 bases. This CDR3 contains 13 residues. CDR3 coding DNA: TGTGCCAGCAGCTTACCCCCGGTTGAGACCCAGTACTTC. Amino acids: CASSLPPVETQYF.

This chain connects TRBV5-6 to TRBJ2-4; TRBD2 matches 12 bases. The CDR3 covers 16 residues. Germline lookup yields CDR1 SGHDT and CDR2 YYEEEE. V lost 4 bases and J lost 6; bases outside the gene matches: 8. DNA for the CDR3: TGTGCCAGCAGCGGCCAGACTAGCGGGGGTGTAAACATTCAGTACTTC. Its translation: CASSGQTSGGVNIQYF.

The chain joins TRBV6-5 to TRBJ1-3; 7 nucleotides align to TRBD1. Germline trimming cut 6 bases from V and 0 bases from J; bases unmatched to any gene: 5. The CDR3 consists of 15 residues. The germline gives CDR1 MNHEY, CDR2 SVGAGI. The CDR3 DNA sequence: TGTGCCAGCAGAATGACAGGGCTCTCTGGAAACACCATATATTTT. Translating it yields CASRMTGLSGNTIYF.

The CDR3 region is CASSLRSISYNEQFF. The CDR3, as DNA: TGTGCCAGCAGCTTACGATCAATCTCCTACAATGAGCAGTTCTTC. This chain uses TRBV7-8 with TRBJ2-1; D uncertain. CDR1 is SGHVS, CDR2 FQNEAQ, per germline. CDR3 length: 15 amino acids. Trimming removed 2 bases at V and 0 bases at J, with 8 bases between.

V is TRBV10-2 and J is TRBJ1-5, with a weak D call TRBD1 (6 bases). V was cut by 6 bases and J by 0 bases, with 15 bases left in between. Germline CDR1 is WSHSY and CDR2 is SAAADI. CDR3 length: 16 residues. The CDR3 loop is CASSGRGGDSNQPQHF. For the CDR3, the DNA is TGCGCCAGCAGCGGCCGAGGGGGTGATAGCAATCAGCCCCAGCATTTT.

The genes are TRBV19 and TRBJ2-1; 7 nucleotides match TRBD2. With 6 bases clipped from V and 3 bases from J, the junction kept 11 bases outside the gene matches. CDR3 length equals 16 residues. Per germline, CDR1 LNHDA and CDR2 SQIVND (reference sequence). The CDR3 is CASSPREGLVYNEQFF. CDR3 DNA sequence: TGTGCCAGTAGCCCGAGGGAGGGGTTGGTCTACAATGAGCAGTTCTTC.